The rows below give T cell receptor beta chains drawn from one sample of a study of siplizumab effects on memory and regulatory T cells. TCRdb's table, derived via immunoSEQ multiplex PCR, lists solely in-frame clones and lacks some. Of roughly 120,000 clones listed, about 92% are singletons. The source material was Tregs sorted from blood. These receptors originate from a human donor in good health. The CDR3 runs from the conserved cysteine through the conserved F or W. Each record gives: CDR3 protein, CDR3 DNA, D gene, J gene, clone size, CDR3 length, V gene. D genes are given only for firm matches. Where a row states a size, it is once, few, many or the class of an expanded clone; other rows omit it.

CDR3aa: CASSGREETQYF
CDR3nt: TGCGCCAGCAGCGGACGGGAAGAGACCCAGTACTTC
d_gene: .
j_gene: TRBJ2-5
abundance: .
len: 12
v_gene: TRBV5-1

CDR3aa: CASSLGQGGYTF
CDR3nt: TGTGCCAGCAGCCTCGGACAGGGTGGCTACACCTTC
d_gene: TRBD1
j_gene: TRBJ1-2
abundance: once
len: 12
v_gene: TRBV7-3

CDR3aa: CASSSTRGANYGYTF
CDR3nt: TGTGCCAGCAGTAGTACCAGGGGAGCGAACTATGGCTACACCTTC
d_gene: .
j_gene: TRBJ1-2
abundance: many
len: 15
v_gene: TRBV6-6

CDR3aa: CASMPGTGLGYTF
CDR3nt: TGTGCCAGCATGCCGGGGACAGGGCTGGGCTACACCTTC
d_gene: TRBD1
j_gene: TRBJ1-2
abundance: .
len: 13
v_gene: TRBV6-5

CDR3aa: CASSYSVGPYEQYF
CDR3nt: TGTGCCAGCAGTTACTCGGTGGGACCTTACGAGCAGTACTTC
d_gene: .
j_gene: TRBJ2-7
abundance: .
len: 14
v_gene: TRBV6-5

CDR3aa: CASSSTRQGTHGYTF
CDR3nt: TGTGCCAGCAGTTCGACGCGACAGGGCACCCATGGCTACACCTTC
d_gene: TRBD1
j_gene: TRBJ1-2
abundance: .
len: 15
v_gene: TRBV6-5

CDR3aa: CASSISVAGPWRAKNIQYF
CDR3nt: TGTGCCAGTAGTATATCAGTAGCGGGGCCGTGGAGGGCCAAAAACATTCAGTACTTC
d_gene: TRBD2
j_gene: TRBJ2-4
abundance: .
len: 19
v_gene: TRBV19

CDR3aa: CASVGEDQETQYF
CDR3nt: TGTGCCAGCGTGGGAGAAGACCAAGAGACCCAGTACTTC
d_gene: .
j_gene: TRBJ2-5
abundance: .
len: 13
v_gene: TRBV7-9

CDR3aa: CASGPGTFEGFYNEQFF
CDR3nt: TGTGCCAGCGGCCCTGGGACCTTCGAAGGGTTTTACAATGAGCAGTTCTTC
d_gene: .
j_gene: TRBJ2-1
abundance: .
len: 17
v_gene: TRBV9

CDR3aa: CASSLQVGTYEQYF
CDR3nt: TGTGCCAGCAGCTTACAAGTGGGGACCTACGAGCAGTACTTC
d_gene: .
j_gene: TRBJ2-7
abundance: once
len: 14
v_gene: TRBV7-2

CDR3aa: CAISDAGGTSGRDTQYF
CDR3nt: TGTGCCATCAGTGACGCCGGGGGGACTAGCGGGAGGGATACGCAGTATTTT
d_gene: TRBD2
j_gene: TRBJ2-3
abundance: .
len: 17
v_gene: TRBV10-3

CDR3aa: CASSPGQGAHSGTEAFF
CDR3nt: TGTGCCAGTAGTCCGGGACAGGGGGCTCATAGTGGGACTGAAGCTTTCTTT
d_gene: TRBD1
j_gene: TRBJ1-1
abundance: .
len: 17
v_gene: TRBV19

CDR3aa: CASRPRPEGYTEAFF
CDR3nt: TGCGCCAGCAGGCCTAGGCCAGAGGGGTACACTGAAGCTTTCTTT
d_gene: .
j_gene: TRBJ1-1
abundance: .
len: 15
v_gene: TRBV5-1

CDR3aa: CASSSWTTYEQYF
CDR3nt: TGTGCCAGCAGTTCTTGGACAACCTACGAGCAGTACTTC
d_gene: .
j_gene: TRBJ2-7
abundance: .
len: 13
v_gene: TRBV27

CDR3aa: CATTGRFTEAFF
CDR3nt: TGTGCCACCACAGGGAGGTTCACTGAAGCTTTCTTT
d_gene: .
j_gene: TRBJ1-1
abundance: few
len: 12
v_gene: TRBV2

CDR3aa: CASSRDGAHPQYF
CDR3nt: TGTGCCAGCAGCCGAGACGGGGCTCACCCGCAGTATTTT
d_gene: .
j_gene: TRBJ2-3
abundance: .
len: 13
v_gene: TRBV5-4

CDR3aa: CASRAGTLPLGETQYF
CDR3nt: TGTGCCAGTCGGGCCGGCACACTCCCTTTGGGGGAGACCCAGTACTTC
d_gene: .
j_gene: TRBJ2-5
abundance: .
len: 16
v_gene: TRBV2

CDR3aa: CASSQYGTGELFF
CDR3nt: TGTGCCAGCAGTCAATACGGGACGGGGGAGCTGTTTTTT
d_gene: .
j_gene: TRBJ2-2
abundance: many
len: 13
v_gene: TRBV2

CDR3aa: CATSKQLGEQFF
CDR3nt: TGTGCCACCAGCAAACAGCTAGGTGAGCAGTTCTTC
d_gene: .
j_gene: TRBJ2-1
abundance: once
len: 12
v_gene: TRBV15

CDR3aa: CASSFSGVYVDTQYF
CDR3nt: TGCGCCAGCAGCTTCTCGGGAGTGTATGTAGATACGCAGTATTTT
d_gene: .
j_gene: TRBJ2-3
abundance: .
len: 15
v_gene: TRBV5-1

CDR3aa: CASSRTVYNSPLHF
CDR3nt: TGTGCCAGTAGCAGGACAGTCTATAATTCACCCCTCCACTTT
d_gene: .
j_gene: TRBJ1-6
abundance: .
len: 14
v_gene: TRBV19

CDR3aa: CASSESAGAYTEAFF
CDR3nt: TGCGCCAGCAGTGAGTCGGCAGGGGCATACACTGAAGCTTTCTTT
d_gene: .
j_gene: TRBJ1-1
abundance: .
len: 15
v_gene: TRBV10-1

CDR3aa: CASSLDPWGNEQFF
CDR3nt: TGCGCCAGCAGCTTGGACCCGTGGGGCAATGAGCAGTTCTTC
d_gene: .
j_gene: TRBJ2-1
abundance: .
len: 14
v_gene: TRBV5-1

CDR3aa: CASAAGEYQETQYF
CDR3nt: TGTGCCAGCGCAGCGGGGGAGTACCAAGAGACCCAGTACTTC
d_gene: TRBD2
j_gene: TRBJ2-5
abundance: .
len: 14
v_gene: TRBV5-4

CDR3aa: CASSFNGDPWAF
CDR3nt: TGCGCCAGCAGCTTTAATGGGGACCCCTGGGCTTTC
d_gene: .
j_gene: TRBJ1-2
abundance: .
len: 12
v_gene: TRBV5-1

CDR3aa: CAISIGIRTYEQYF
CDR3nt: TGTGCCATCAGTATAGGGATAAGGACTTACGAGCAGTACTTC
d_gene: .
j_gene: TRBJ2-7
abundance: .
len: 14
v_gene: TRBV10-3

CDR3aa: CASRLGQGWADTQYF
CDR3nt: TGTGCCAGCAGGTTAGGACAGGGATGGGCAGATACGCAGTATTTT
d_gene: TRBD1
j_gene: TRBJ2-3
abundance: .
len: 15
v_gene: TRBV6-5

CDR3aa: CASNPSGVDEQFF
CDR3nt: TGCGCCAGCAACCCAAGCGGGGTCGATGAGCAGTTCTTC
d_gene: TRBD2
j_gene: TRBJ2-1
abundance: .
len: 13
v_gene: TRBV5-1

CDR3aa: CASSLDRSYGYTF
CDR3nt: TGTGCCAGCAGCTTGGACAGGTCCTATGGCTACACCTTC
d_gene: .
j_gene: TRBJ1-2
abundance: .
len: 13
v_gene: TRBV5-4

CDR3aa: CASSQQGAGANVLTF
CDR3nt: TGTGCCAGCAGCCAACAGGGGGCTGGGGCCAACGTCCTGACTTTC
d_gene: TRBD1
j_gene: TRBJ2-6
abundance: .
len: 15
v_gene: TRBV11-3

CDR3aa: CASSPTRTPYGYTF
CDR3nt: TGTGCCAGCTCACCAACTCGGACACCCTATGGCTACACCTTC
d_gene: .
j_gene: TRBJ1-2
abundance: .
len: 14
v_gene: TRBV18

CDR3aa: CATSRRASGRGETQYF
CDR3nt: TGTGCCACCAGCAGGCGGGCTAGCGGGAGAGGTGAGACCCAGTACTTC
d_gene: TRBD2
j_gene: TRBJ2-5
abundance: .
len: 16
v_gene: TRBV15

CDR3aa: CASSRGTSGRGYEQFF
CDR3nt: TGTGCCAGTAGTCGAGGGACTAGCGGGAGAGGCTATGAGCAGTTCTTC
d_gene: TRBD2
j_gene: TRBJ2-1
abundance: .
len: 16
v_gene: TRBV19

CDR3aa: CASSEHVRAATNSPLHF
CDR3nt: TGTGCCAGCAGCGAACATGTGCGTGCAGCCACCAATTCACCCCTCCACTTT
d_gene: .
j_gene: TRBJ1-6
abundance: .
len: 17
v_gene: TRBV2

CDR3aa: CASSVRTGRTEAFF
CDR3nt: TGTGCCAGCAGTGTGAGAACTGGGAGGACTGAAGCTTTCTTT
d_gene: .
j_gene: TRBJ1-1
abundance: .
len: 14
v_gene: TRBV6-1

CDR3aa: CASSPGGFYNEQFF
CDR3nt: TGTGCCAGCAGTCCTGGGGGATTTTACAATGAGCAGTTCTTC
d_gene: .
j_gene: TRBJ2-1
abundance: .
len: 14
v_gene: TRBV6-1

CDR3aa: CASSLGGAETQYF
CDR3nt: TGTGCCAGCAGCTTGGGTGGAGCGGAGACCCAGTACTTC
d_gene: .
j_gene: TRBJ2-5
abundance: once
len: 13
v_gene: TRBV5-6

CDR3aa: CASVGQTHEKLFF
CDR3nt: TGTGCCAGCGTCGGACAGACCCATGAAAAACTGTTTTTT
d_gene: .
j_gene: TRBJ1-4
abundance: once
len: 13
v_gene: TRBV7-9

CDR3aa: CASSLTGRDYYTF
CDR3nt: TGTGCCAGCAGCTTAACGGGCAGGGACTACTACACCTTC
d_gene: .
j_gene: TRBJ1-2
abundance: .
len: 13
v_gene: TRBV7-3

CDR3aa: CASSPQAGVTDTQYF
CDR3nt: TGTGCCAGCTCACCACAGGCAGGGGTAACAGATACGCAGTATTTT
d_gene: .
j_gene: TRBJ2-3
abundance: .
len: 15
v_gene: TRBV18

CDR3aa: CASSTGLAGGWNEQFF
CDR3nt: TGTGCCAGCAGCACAGGACTAGCGGGAGGTTGGAATGAGCAGTTCTTC
d_gene: TRBD2
j_gene: TRBJ2-1
abundance: once
len: 16
v_gene: TRBV2

CDR3aa: CASSLIGGAGAGEQYF
CDR3nt: TGCGCCAGCAGCTTGATTGGCGGAGCGGGAGCGGGCGAGCAGTACTTC
d_gene: TRBD2
j_gene: TRBJ2-7
abundance: .
len: 16
v_gene: TRBV5-1

CDR3aa: CASTRDSSSYEQYF
CDR3nt: TGTGCCAGCACCCGGGACAGTAGCTCCTACGAGCAGTACTTC
d_gene: TRBD1
j_gene: TRBJ2-7
abundance: once
len: 14
v_gene: TRBV28

CDR3aa: CASRRGTLNTEAFF
CDR3nt: TGTGCCAGCAGGAGAGGGACCCTGAACACTGAAGCTTTCTTT
d_gene: .
j_gene: TRBJ1-1
abundance: .
len: 14
v_gene: TRBV11-2

CDR3aa: CALNVDEGYGYTF
CDR3nt: TGTGCTCTCAACGTGGACGAGGGCTATGGCTACACCTTC
d_gene: .
j_gene: TRBJ1-2
abundance: .
len: 13
v_gene: TRBV30

CDR3aa: CASSLAGRADNEQFF
CDR3nt: TGTGCCAGCAGCTTGGCCGGGAGGGCAGACAATGAGCAGTTCTTC
d_gene: TRBD2
j_gene: TRBJ2-1
abundance: .
len: 15
v_gene: TRBV7-2

CDR3aa: CASSWDRTDTQYF
CDR3nt: TGTGCCAGCAGCTGGGACCGCACAGATACGCAGTATTTT
d_gene: .
j_gene: TRBJ2-3
abundance: .
len: 13
v_gene: TRBV7-8

CDR3aa: CSVEDGSYEQYF
CDR3nt: TGCAGCGTTGAAGATGGGTCCTACGAGCAGTACTTC
d_gene: .
j_gene: TRBJ2-7
abundance: .
len: 12
v_gene: TRBV29-1

CDR3aa: CASSDSGGFDNSPLHF
CDR3nt: TGTGCCAGCAGTGACTCCGGCGGGTTCGATAATTCACCCCTCCACTTT
d_gene: .
j_gene: TRBJ1-6
abundance: .
len: 16
v_gene: TRBV6-4

CDR3aa: CAISGGRGSSYEQYF
CDR3nt: TGTGCCATCAGTGGGGGACGCGGTAGCTCCTACGAGCAGTACTTC
d_gene: .
j_gene: TRBJ2-7
abundance: once
len: 15
v_gene: TRBV10-3

CDR3aa: CASSVGISGRSIYNEQFF
CDR3nt: TGTGCCAGCAGCGTAGGTATATCGGGGCGGTCCATCTACAATGAGCAGTTCTTC
d_gene: .
j_gene: TRBJ2-1
abundance: .
len: 18
v_gene: TRBV9

CDR3aa: CASSPRARYQETQYF
CDR3nt: TGTGCCAGCAGCCCCCGGGCCCGGTACCAAGAGACCCAGTACTTC
d_gene: .
j_gene: TRBJ2-5
abundance: .
len: 15
v_gene: TRBV21-1

CDR3aa: CAWSVRGAQETQYF
CDR3nt: TGTGCCTGGAGTGTAAGGGGGGCCCAAGAGACCCAGTACTTC
d_gene: .
j_gene: TRBJ2-5
abundance: .
len: 14
v_gene: TRBV30

CDR3aa: CASSAGTSGETQYF
CDR3nt: TGTGCCAGCAGTGCAGGGACCTCGGGGGAGACCCAGTACTTC
d_gene: .
j_gene: TRBJ2-5
abundance: .
len: 14
v_gene: TRBV6-4

CDR3aa: CSVGKGLYEQYF
CDR3nt: TGCAGCGTTGGTAAAGGACTCTACGAGCAGTACTTC
d_gene: .
j_gene: TRBJ2-7
abundance: .
len: 12
v_gene: TRBV29-1

CDR3aa: CASMRRGALGEQYF
CDR3nt: TGTGCCAGCATGCGGAGGGGGGCGCTGGGAGAGCAGTACTTC
d_gene: .
j_gene: TRBJ2-7
abundance: .
len: 14
v_gene: TRBV5-6

CDR3aa: CASSPPSDSTGELFF
CDR3nt: TGTGCCAGCTCACCACCTTCGGACAGCACCGGGGAGCTGTTTTTT
d_gene: .
j_gene: TRBJ2-2
abundance: .
len: 15
v_gene: TRBV18